A selection of T cell receptor beta chains follows, all from one sample in a study of shared clonotypes between healthy human individuals. The method was immunoSEQ multiplex PCR; TCRdb's version includes in-frame clones alone and lacks a portion of them. The table lists some 1.1 million clones, roughly 77% of them singletons. Sequencing used memory CD4+ T cells from PBMCs. The receptor source for this set is a man younger than 35 in good health. Some clones in this sample may be carry-over from other donors' samples. The CDR3 runs from the conserved cysteine through the conserved F or W. D genes are given only for firm matches. Where a row states a size, it is once, few, many or the class of an expanded clone; other rows omit it.

v_call	j_call	d_call	clone_size	cdr3_aa	cdr3_nt
TRBV27	TRBJ2-2	.	.	CASRPGTKLTTGELFF	TGTGCCAGCAGACCCGGGACAAAACTTACCACCGGGGAGCTGTTTTTT
TRBV7-9	TRBJ2-7	TRBD2	few	CASSSGTSFQQYF	TGTGCCAGCAGCTCCGGGACTAGTTTCCAGCAGTACTTC
TRBV2	TRBJ2-5	.	.	CASSAPGTLRETQYF	TGTGCCAGCAGTGCCCCCGGGACCCTGAGGGAGACCCAGTACTTC
TRBV11-2	TRBJ2-2	TRBD2	.	CASSLGTRNTGELFF	TGTGCCAGCAGCTTAGGGACTAGGAACACCGGGGAGCTGTTTTTT
TRBV4-3	TRBJ1-1	.	few	CASSRTLRGNTEAFF	TGCGCCAGCAGCCGCACATTAAGGGGGAACACTGAAGCTTTCTTT
TRBV7-9	TRBJ2-1	TRBD2	.	CASRFSGRAIDEQFF	TGTGCCAGCAGGTTTAGCGGGAGGGCTATCGATGAGCAGTTCTTC
TRBV28	TRBJ2-7	TRBD2	.	CASKRGGAAGDEQYF	TGTGCCAGCAAACGAGGAGGGGCAGCGGGAGACGAGCAGTACTTC
TRBV28	TRBJ1-2	.	.	CASSSWYYGYTF	TGTGCCAGCAGTTCGTGGTACTATGGCTACACCTTC
TRBV2	TRBJ2-6	.	.	CASRPISGANVLTF	TGTGCCAGCAGGCCAATATCTGGGGCCAACGTCCTGACTTTC
TRBV18	TRBJ2-5	.	.	CASSPPYVQETQYF	TGTGCCAGCTCACCACCATATGTACAAGAGACCCAGTACTTC
TRBV19	TRBJ1-2	.	.	CASNPRHDYGYTF	TGTGCCAGTAACCCACGGCACGACTATGGCTACACCTTC
TRBV5-6	TRBJ2-2	TRBD1	.	CASSLAGEQGATVELFF	TGTGCCAGCAGCTTGGCCGGGGAGCAGGGGGCCACCGTGGAGCTGTTTTTT
TRBV5-4	TRBJ2-1	TRBD2	few	CASSSRLAGVRNEQFF	TGTGCCAGCAGCTCCCGACTAGCGGGAGTACGAAATGAGCAGTTCTTC
TRBV5-1	TRBJ1-5	.	.	CASSLNGDQPQHF	TGCGCCAGCAGCTTGAATGGCGACCAGCCCCAGCATTTT
TRBV7-8	TRBJ2-2	TRBD2	.	CASSSLAGANTGELFF	TGTGCCAGCAGCTCACTAGCGGGAGCGAACACCGGGGAGCTGTTTTTT
TRBV19	TRBJ1-5	.	.	CASSIGGGRGQPQHF	TGTGCCAGTAGTATAGGCGGGGGACGGGGTCAGCCCCAGCATTTT
TRBV7-9	TRBJ2-1	TRBD1	.	CASSHRTGRGHNEQFF	TGTGCCAGCAGCCATAGGACAGGTAGGGGACACAATGAGCAGTTCTTC
TRBV6-5	TRBJ1-1	.	.	CASRMQRGGTEAFF	TGTGCCAGCAGGATGCAAAGGGGTGGAACTGAAGCTTTCTTT
TRBV28	TRBJ1-2	TRBD1	.	CAAVETRGRSYGYTF	TGTGCCGCGGTAGAAACCAGGGGGCGGTCCTATGGCTACACCTTC
TRBV7-9	TRBJ1-1	.	.	CASSLSGGTEAFF	TGTGCCAGCAGCTTAAGTGGTGGCACTGAAGCTTTCTTT
TRBV2	TRBJ2-5	.	.	CASSLNLEETQYF	TGTGCCAGCAGCCTAAACTTGGAAGAGACCCAGTACTTC
TRBV5-1	TRBJ2-3	TRBD2	.	CASSASGPTDTQYF	TGCGCCAGCAGCGCTAGCGGACCCACAGATACGCAGTATTTT
TRBV2	TRBJ2-7	TRBD1	.	CASRGDRGSGEQYF	TGTGCCAGCAGGGGGGACAGGGGTTCGGGCGAGCAGTACTTC
TRBV5-4	TRBJ1-1	.	.	CASSPRAGMNTEAFF	TGTGCCAGCAGCCCCCGGGCGGGTATGAACACTGAAGCTTTCTTT
TRBV28	TRBJ1-5	.	.	CASSRQLYNQPQHF	TGTGCCAGCAGCCGACAGCTATACAATCAGCCCCAGCATTTT
TRBV6-1	TRBJ2-1	TRBD2	.	CASGRTSGNEQFF	TGTGCCAGCGGGAGGACTAGCGGGAATGAGCAGTTCTTC
TRBV6-6	TRBJ2-7	TRBD1	many	CASSQWDREAMVLDF	TGTGCCAGCAGTCAATGGGACAGGGAGGCTATGGTGCTTGACTTC
TRBV5-1	TRBJ1-1	TRBD1	.	CASSLRQGTTEAFF	TGCGCCAGCAGCTTGAGACAGGGGACTACTGAAGCTTTCTTT
TRBV7-9	TRBJ2-1	TRBD2	.	CASSQTSGIMDEQFF	TGTGCCAGCAGCCAGACTAGCGGGATCATGGATGAGCAGTTCTTC
TRBV4-1	TRBJ1-5	TRBD1	.	CASSPGQAPQPQHF	TGCGCCAGCAGTCCTGGACAGGCCCCCCAGCCCCAGCATTTT
TRBV7-7	TRBJ1-3	.	.	CASSLGSGVGNTIYF	TGTGCCAGCAGCTTAGGCTCAGGGGTCGGAAACACCATATATTTT
TRBV7-2	TRBJ2-1	.	.	CASSLDYPGNEQFF	TGTGCCAGCAGCTTGGACTATCCGGGGAATGAGCAGTTCTTC
TRBV15	TRBJ2-1	TRBD2	.	CATSREASGIYNEQFF	TGTGCCACCAGCAGAGAGGCTAGCGGGATTTACAATGAGCAGTTCTTC
TRBV25-1	TRBJ2-2	.	.	CASRGDTPNTGELFF	TGTGCCAGCAGGGGGGACACTCCGAACACCGGGGAGCTGTTTTTT
TRBV25-1	TRBJ2-7	TRBD1	.	CASSGRWTGSVQYF	TGTGCCAGCAGTGGAAGATGGACAGGGAGCGTGCAGTACTTC
TRBV4-2	TRBJ2-1	TRBD1	.	CASSQVFRGRYNEQFF	TGTGCCAGCAGCCAGGTTTTCAGGGGGCGGTACAATGAGCAGTTCTTC
TRBV28	TRBJ1-5	.	.	CASGFWGVSHSNQPQHF	TGTGCCAGCGGGTTTTGGGGGGTTTCTCATAGCAATCAGCCCCAGCATTTT
TRBV9	TRBJ1-2	TRBD1	.	CASSVGQGFSGYTF	TGTGCCAGCAGCGTAGGACAGGGTTTTAGTGGCTACACCTTC
TRBV5-1	TRBJ2-5	TRBD2	.	CASSLGTSGQETQYF	TGCGCCAGCAGCTTGGGGACTAGCGGGCAAGAGACCCAGTACTTC
TRBV11-2	TRBJ1-1	.	.	CASSHYAQEYTEAFF	TGTGCCAGCAGCCATTACGCACAGGAGTACACTGAAGCTTTCTTT
TRBV7-2	TRBJ2-7	TRBD2	.	CASSSASAGRSGEQYF	TGTGCCAGCAGCTCCGCCTCAGCGGGAAGGTCTGGGGAGCAGTACTTC
TRBV7-3	TRBJ2-3	.	.	CASSMSSDTQYF	TGTGCCAGCAGCATGAGCTCAGATACGCAGTATTTT
TRBV7-2	TRBJ1-2	.	once	CASSLGQVTIGYGYTF	TGTGCCAGCAGCTTAGGACAGGTAACCATCGGCTATGGCTACACCTTC
TRBV28	TRBJ2-2	.	few	CASNPPYRDTGELFF	TGTGCCAGCAACCCACCTTACAGGGACACCGGGGAGCTGTTTTTT
TRBV5-6	TRBJ2-5	.	.	CASSRGPPTQETQYF	TGTGCCAGCAGCCGAGGGCCCCCGACCCAAGAGACCCAGTACTTC
TRBV18	TRBJ1-1	.	.	CASSPPGIAEAFF	TGTGCCAGCTCACCACCGGGGATAGCTGAAGCTTTCTTT
TRBV18	TRBJ2-3	.	.	CASSPSGKDTQYF	TGTGCCAGCTCACCATCGGGTAAAGATACGCAGTATTTT